This record covers a single T cell receptor beta chain. The junction departs from the called germline gene at one end, perhaps through a read error. A modified ARM-PCR protocol with three rounds of nested PCR amplified TCRbeta. TCRdb called the multiplex PCR reads again in MiXCR, with one record for every CDR3 protein. The top ten clones hold less than 55% of a sample with roughly 43,000 distinct CDR3 sequences, 60% of them seen once. This record belongs to a study of tumor and adjacent non-tumor tissue in lung cancer. RNA was extracted from bulk tissue without any cell sorting. This non-tumor lung sample came from over 3 cm beyond the tumor edge. Germline V gene data show CDR1 as SEHNR and CDR2 as FQNEAQ (reference sequence). This CDR3 has 15 residues.

The gene calls are TRBV7-9 and TRBJ2-6; D is unclear. The clonotype was recovered from a middle-aged man with non-small cell lung cancer. The sample was distant non-tumor lung tissue. The CDR3 bases are TGTGCCAGCAGTTTACGCAGCTCTGGGGTCAACGTCCTGACTTTC. Its translation is CASSLRSSGVNVLTF.